The 18 T cell receptor beta chains listed next were all sequenced from one sample in a study of cytomegalovirus exposure and HLA in healthy donors. The PCR used 60 Vbeta and 13 Jbeta primers. Method: immunoSEQ multiplex PCR; TCRdb's copy keeps in-frame clones and lacks some. The table shows about 54,000 clones, with 82% occurring only once. Sequencing was performed on PBMCs. Source of these receptors: a woman between 18 and 30 years old in good health and CMV-seronegative.

Concerning this clone itself: An end of the junction does not agree with germline; a read error may underlie this. The genes are TRBV6-1 and TRBJ2-1, with TRBD2 identical over 7 bases. Germline CDR1 reads MNHNS; CDR2 reads SASEGT. CDR3 size: 15 residues. CDR3 amino acids: CAGSEVSGGYNEQFF. In DNA form, the CDR3 reads TGTGCCGGCAGTGAAGTCTCGGGGGGATACAATGAGCAGTTCTTC.

This clone has more than one count but fewer than ten. This chain connects TRBV30 to TRBJ2-2, with 7 bases fitting TRBD1. With 0 bases clipped from V and 6 bases from J, the junction kept 10 bases outside the gene matches. The CDR3 has 16 residues. Looked up from germline, CDR1 is GTSNPN and CDR2 is SVGIG (reference sequence). CDR3 sequence: CAWSVMLGQGAGELFF. CDR3 nucleotide sequence: TGTGCCTGGAGTGTAATGCTCGGGCAGGGGGCCGGGGAGCTGTTTTTT.

The chain has TRBV27 and TRBJ1-1; D unresolved. Germline-derived CDR1 and CDR2 are MNHEY and SMNVEV (reference sequence). V was trimmed by 3 bases and J by 0 bases, leaving 8 bases between them. The CDR3 sequence is 14 residues long. CDR3 sequence (DNA): TGTGCCAGCAGTTTCGGGATGATGAACACTGAAGCTTTCTTT. Protein sequence: CASSFGMMNTEAFF.

This clone was seen a single time. This chain joins TRBV21-1 and TRBJ2-7; TRBD2, the table's D call, lacks a check against the DNA. TRBV21-1 is marked as a pseudogene. The CDR3 is 17 residues long. In nucleotides, the CDR3 is TGTGCCAGCAGCGGGACGGGACTAGCGGGAGACAACTACGAGCAGTACTTC. It is translated as CASSGTGLAGDNYEQYF.

On this clone itself: Other DNA sequences in this specimen translate into the identical CDR3. This chain links TRBV10-2 with TRBJ2-7, with 9 bases matching TRBD2. Germline lookup yields CDR1 WSHSY and CDR2 SAAADI. After removal of 10 bases from V and 3 bases from J, the junction contained 10 bases not matched to a gene. CDR3 length: 14 residues. This CDR3 reads CATSLAGEIYEQYF. The DNA of the CDR3 is TGCGCCACCTCACTAGCGGGCGAGATCTACGAGCAGTACTTC.

V usage is TRBV7-9 and J usage is TRBJ1-5, with D possibly TRBD1 on 5 matching bases. CDR3 length equals 12 residues. V dropped 4 bases and J dropped 6 bases, with 7 bases sitting between them. In germline, CDR1 is SEHNR, CDR2 FQNEAQ (reference sequence). CDR3 sequence reads: CASSWGGQPQHF. The DNA for the CDR3 is TGTGCCAGCAGCTGGGGGGGTCAGCCCCAGCATTTT.

The chain's CDR3 is CASSDLEGASTGELFF. The DNA for the CDR3 is TGTGCCAGCAGTGACTTGGAGGGGGCGAGCACCGGGGAGCTGTTTTTT. The chain carries TRBV6-4 and TRBJ2-2; D is perhaps TRBD1 (7 bases). This CDR3 region has 16 residues. Trimming left V 1 base short and J 4 bases short, with 13 bases between. Germline-derived CDR1 and CDR2 are MRHNA and SNTAGT.

The chain carries TRBV2 and TRBJ2-2; a possible D gene is TRBD1 (5 bases). This CDR3 is built from 13 residues. CDR1 is SNHLY and CDR2 is FYNNEI in the germline V gene. The V end lost 4 bases, the J end lost 7 bases, and 10 bases lay between the germline ends. The CDR3 DNA is TGTGCCAGCAGTGGACGACAGAGCGGGGAGCTGTTTTTT. Its protein product is CASSGRQSGELFF.

The chain joins TRBV10-3 to TRBJ2-7, with D perhaps TRBD2 (6 bases). The germline V gene has CDR1 ENHRY and CDR2 SYGVKD. The CDR3 contains 16 residues. V was cut by 3 bases and J by 6 bases, with 21 bases left in between. The CDR3 sequence: CAISDRGLPRYPEQYF. Written as DNA, the CDR3 is TGTGCCATCAGTGATAGGGGACTGCCGAGATACCCCGAGCAGTACTTC.

The chain employs TRBV7-8 and TRBJ1-5; 9 bases line up with TRBD1. Per germline, CDR1 SGHVS and CDR2 FQNEAQ. The J segment lost 7 bases and the V segment lost 2 bases, leaving 3 bases of the junction unmatched. This CDR3 is built from 14 residues. CDR3 sequence reads: CASSLTGGVQPQHF. Written as DNA, the CDR3 is TGTGCCAGCAGCTTAACAGGGGGCGTCCAGCCCCAGCATTTT.

This chain connects TRBV10-3 to TRBJ2-2; 11 bases fit TRBD1. The length of the CDR3 is 15 residues. Trimming took 9 bases from V and 3 from J; bases not matched to a gene: 6. Germline loops: CDR1 ENHRY, CDR2 SYGVKD. CDR3 sequence reads: CAITGTGGDTGELFF. In DNA, the CDR3 is TGTGCCATAACCGGGACAGGGGGAGACACCGGGGAGCTGTTTTTT.

The CDR3 bases are TGTGCCAGCAGCCGAGGAATCGGCGCCCGGGGAAGAAACACCATATATTTT. Translation gives CASSRGIGARGRNTIYF. The chain combines TRBV14 with TRBJ1-3; no clear D. V shed 4 bases and J shed 5 bases, with 21 bases lying between them. In germline, CDR1 is SGHDN, CDR2 FVKESK. The CDR3 loop spans 17 amino acids.

The chain recombines TRBV5-4 with TRBJ2-2; the D is unclear. CDR1 is SGHNT, CDR2 YYREEE, per germline (reference sequence). V shed 4 bases and J shed 4 bases, with 14 bases lying between them. This CDR3 has 15 amino acids. CDR3: CASSPDWLGTGELFF. CDR3 DNA: TGTGCCAGCAGCCCTGACTGGCTGGGCACCGGGGAGCTGTTTTTT.

The chain carries TRBV28 and TRBJ1-2; D is unresolved. V was clipped by 2 bases and J by 8 bases, with 12 bases between them. Germline CDR1 and CDR2: MDHEN and SYDVKM. This CDR3 is 13 amino acids long. CDR3 sequence reads: CASSLARVFGYTF. The CDR3 DNA is TGTGCCAGCAGTTTAGCGAGGGTATTCGGCTACACCTTC.

This chain uses TRBV5-1 with TRBJ1-1; D perhaps matches TRBD1 (5 bases). Trimming removed 0 bases at V and 6 bases at J, with 12 bases between. Germline CDR1 is SGHRS and CDR2 is YFSETQ. The CDR3 is made up of 14 amino acids. CDR3 amino acids: CASSLVGRGAEAFF. The CDR3 DNA reads as TGCGCCAGCAGCTTGGTGGGGCGGGGGGCTGAAGCTTTCTTT.

J is TRBJ2-7 and V is TRBV6-4; perhaps TRBD1 as D (7 bases). The V gene's germline CDR1 is MRHNA and CDR2 SNTAGT. V gave up 3 bases and J gave up 4 bases, with 16 bases separating them. The CDR3 extends over 15 amino acids. CDR3 sequence (DNA): TGTGCCAGCAGTGAGGAGGGGACAGACGTGTACGAGCAGTACTTC. Translation gives CASSEEGTDVYEQYF.

The rearrangement uses TRBV27 and TRBJ2-1; a weak D match, TRBD2 (6 bases). The V end was cut by 3 bases, the J end by 1 base, with 10 bases between. The CDR3 sequence is 15 residues long. The germline CDR1 and CDR2 sequences are MNHEY and SMNVEV (reference sequence). The CDR3 loop is CASSFLAGSYNEQFF. The CDR3 DNA follows: TGTGCCAGCAGTTTCTTGGCGGGATCCTACAATGAGCAGTTCTTC.

This chain joins TRBV2 and TRBJ2-2; D ambiguous. This CDR3 comprises 12 residues. The germline V and J ends were trimmed by 6 bases and 3 bases, with 5 bases remaining between them. Per germline, CDR1 SNHLY and CDR2 FYNNEI. The CDR3 protein is CASSQDTGELFF. The CDR3, as DNA: TGTGCCAGCAGCCAGGACACCGGGGAGCTGTTTTTT.